Shown below are 30 T cell receptor beta chains from a single sample sequenced in a study of human T cells and chemical hapten exposure. TCRdb reprocessed the RACE reads via MiXCR and lists one record per CDR3 protein. The table lists roughly 62,000 distinct CDR3 sequences, over 10% of them singletons. This sample's time point: patch test 3, about 24 weeks after DPC sensitization. Indicated treatment: therapeutic diphenylcyclopropenone sensitization with weekly scalp DPC. The source material was whole blood, sampled in connection with sensitization to the hapten diphenylcyclopropenone (DPC). These receptors came from a man aged 25-40 years with alopecia areata. Some clones in this sample may be carry-over from other donors' samples.

This clonotype appeared many times. The V and J genes are TRBV12-3 or TRBV12-4 and TRBJ2-7; 8 bases are a match to TRBD2. The junction had 0 bases not matched to a gene; V was cut back by 5 bases and J by 6 bases. This CDR3 has 11 amino acids. CDR3 nucleotide sequence: TGTGCCAGCAGTCGGGGGGGCGAGCAGTACTTC. Translation: CASSRGGEQYF.

This clonotype was detected only a few times. The chain uses TRBV19 and TRBJ2-7, with 7 bases aligning to TRBD1. Germline lookup yields CDR1 LNHDA and CDR2 SQIVND (reference sequence). The junction had 3 bases not matched to a gene; V was cut back by 5 bases and J by 2 bases. This CDR3 comprises 13 residues. The chain's CDR3 is CASSDRVAYEQYF. CDR3 in DNA: TGTGCCAGTAGTGACAGGGTCGCCTACGAGCAGTACTTC. Full variable domain (remainder filled in from reference TRBV19 and TRBJ2-7): DGGITQSPKYLFRKEGQNVTLSCEQNLNHDAMYWYRQDPGQGLRLIYYSQIVNDFQKGDIAEGYSVSREKKESFPLTVTSAQKNPTAFYLCASSDRVAYEQYFGPGTRLTVT.

This clonotype has a count of ten or more. This rearrangement joins TRBV7-9 to TRBJ2-2; D is undetermined. Germline-derived CDR1 and CDR2 are SEHNR and FQNEAQ (reference sequence). V lost 0 bases to trimming and J lost 4 bases, with 6 bases between them. CDR3 length: 14 amino acids. Here the CDR3 reads CASSLARSTGELFF. The CDR3, as DNA: TGTGCCAGCAGCTTAGCGCGCTCCACCGGGGAGCTGTTTTTT. Supplemented by reference TRBV7-9 and TRBJ2-2, the full variable domain reads DTGVSQNPRHKITKRGQNVTFRCDPISEHNRLYWYRQTLGQGPEFLTYFQNEAQLEKSRLLSDRFSAERPKGSFSTLEIQRTEQGDSAMYLCASSLARSTGELFFGEGSRLTVL.

This clonotype was detected ten times or more. The chain links TRBV12-3 or TRBV12-4 to TRBJ1-1, with D possibly matching TRBD1 (6 bases). The CDR3 runs to 13 residues. The V end lost 1 base, the J end lost 8 bases, and 11 bases lay between the germline ends. The CDR3 DNA reads as TGTGCCAGCAGTTTAGTACAGGGTTACGAAGCTTTCTTT. Translating gives CASSLVQGYEAFF.

This clonotype occurred many times. This rearrangement joins TRBV5-1 to TRBJ2-3, with a possible D match to TRBD2 (5 bases). Looked up from germline, CDR1 is SGHRS and CDR2 is YFSETQ. This CDR3 contains 15 residues. The V end was cut by 4 bases, the J end by 2 bases, with 14 bases between. The DNA of the CDR3 is TGCGCCAGCAGCCAGGAGGCACTATCCACAGATACGCAGTATTTT. Its protein is CASSQEALSTDTQYF.

A remark on this clonotype: It may be a read error: a sequence one base away is much more abundant. The CDR3 sequence: CASRDREVYTF. The CDR3 DNA sequence: TGTGCCAGCAGAGACAGGGAGGTCTACACCTTC. The chain employs TRBV12-3 or TRBV12-4 and TRBJ1-2; 7 bases fit TRBD1. There are 11 residues in the CDR3. The V segment lost 6 bases and the J segment 10 bases; nucleotides outside the gene matches: 5.

This clonotype showed up many times. The chain has TRBV28 and TRBJ1-5; 7 bases are shared with TRBD1. Germline trimming cut 3 bases from V and 5 bases from J; bases unmatched to any gene: 7. Germline CDR1 and CDR2: MDHEN and SYDVKM. CDR3 size: 15 residues. The DNA of the CDR3 is TGTGCCAGCAGTTTGGGGCTTACAGGGGATCAGCCCCAGCATTTT. Translation: CASSLGLTGDQPQHF.

At least ten counts were recorded for this clonotype. V and J are TRBV7-2 and TRBJ2-7; no clear D. Germline loops: CDR1 SGHTA, CDR2 FQGNSA. V lost 3 bases and J 2 bases, leaving 8 bases between the germline ends. The CDR3 covers 13 residues. In DNA form, the CDR3 reads TGTGCCAGCAGCTTGCAGCAGACCTACGAGCAGTACTTC. This codes for CASSLQQTYEQYF.

The chain has TRBV11-1 and TRBJ1-5; TRBD1 is a possible D gene (6 bases). Germline CDR1 reads SGHAT; CDR2 reads FQDESV (reference sequence). V lost 5 bases to trimming and J lost 5 bases, with 10 bases between them. This CDR3 is built from 13 residues. The CDR3 sequence: CASSADRDQPQHF. For the CDR3, the DNA is TGTGCCAGCAGCGCGGACAGAGATCAGCCCCAGCATTTT.

In this sample, this clonotype turned up many times. The chain employs TRBV30 and TRBJ1-1; 7 positions agree with TRBD1. The V gene's germline CDR1 is GTSNPN and CDR2 SVGIG (reference sequence). The CDR3 contains 13 residues. V lost 4 bases to trimming and J lost 11 bases; unmatched junction nucleotides: 13. Here the CDR3 DNA reads TGTGCCTGGATCTCGAAGGCAGGGGGGGCGGCTTTCTTT. Protein product: CAWISKAGGAAFF.

This clonotype was observed many times. The V and J genes are TRBV10-3 and TRBJ2-7, with D perhaps TRBD1 (6 bases). CDR3 size: 12 residues. The germline V gene has CDR1 ENHRY and CDR2 SYGVKD. The V and J ends lost 2 bases and 6 bases respectively, with 8 bases between them. The CDR3 bases are TGTGCCATCAGTGAGACAGGGCCCGAGCAGTACTTC. This sequence encodes CAISETGPEQYF.

The chain joins TRBV7-2 to TRBJ2-7, with D possibly being TRBD1 (6 bases). The germline V gene has CDR1 SGHTA and CDR2 FQGNSA. This CDR3 is 14 amino acids long. V lost 4 bases and J lost 10, with 20 bases in between. CDR3 DNA: TGTGCCAGCAGCTCGAGCCGGGACACGGAGGACCAGTACTTC. It codes for CASSSSRDTEDQYF.

This clonotype was detected ten times or more. This chain joins TRBV5-4 and TRBJ2-7; D not resolved. Germline V gene lookup returns CDR1 SGHNT and CDR2 YYREEE (reference sequence). V lost 2 bases and J 2 bases, leaving 5 bases between the germline ends. The CDR3 has 12 amino acids. As DNA, the CDR3 is TGTGCCAGCAGCTTTCTTGCCTACGAGCAGTACTTC. Translated, it gives CASSFLAYEQYF.

In its sample, this clonotype was seen a few times. The V call is TRBV6-2 or TRBV6-3, the J call TRBJ2-1, with 13 bases that match TRBD2. V gave up 9 bases and J gave up 15 bases; unmatched junction bases: 8. The CDR3 consists of 12 residues. Germline assignment: CDR1 MNHEY and CDR2 SVGEGT. CDR3 DNA sequence: TGTGCCAGTGGACTAGCGGGGGCGCGGACGTTCTTC. Translating gives CASGLAGARTFF.

This sequence joins TRBV7-2 and TRBJ1-5, with D maybe TRBD1 (5 bases). V was clipped by 5 bases and J by 6 bases, with 11 bases between them. The germline V gene encodes CDR1 SGHTA and CDR2 FQGNSA. This CDR3 comprises 13 residues. CDR3 in amino acids: CASSGTQIQPQHF. CDR3 in DNA: TGTGCCAGCAGCGGGACTCAAATTCAGCCCCAGCATTTT.

This rearrangement joins TRBV10-3 to TRBJ2-7; 9 bases agree with TRBD2. The CDR3 spans 14 residues. Germline V lookup: CDR1 ENHRY, CDR2 SYGVKD. The V and J ends lost 7 bases and 3 bases, in that order; junction bases with no gene match: 7. The CDR3 here is CAINIAGDLYEQYF. CDR3 sequence (DNA): TGTGCCATCAACATAGCGGGGGACCTCTACGAGCAGTACTTC.

This clonotype was seen a handful of times. The V and J genes are TRBV9 and TRBJ1-4, with 7 bases identical to TRBD1. CDR3 size: 14 residues. Germline CDR1 SGDLS, CDR2 YYNGEE. The trim removed 4 bases at V and 14 bases at J, leaving 14 bases unmatched. This CDR3 reads CASSPRQGQTRLFF. The CDR3 bases are TGTGCCAGCAGCCCCCGCCAGGGACAGACACGTCTGTTTTTT. The full variable domain, its missing parts supplied by reference TRBV9 and TRBJ1-4, is DSGVTQTPKHLITATGQRVTLRCSPRSGDLSVYWYQQSLDQGLQFLIQYYNGEERAKGNILERFSAQQFPDLHSELNLSSLELGDSALYFCASSPRQGQTRLFFGSGTQLSVL.

This clonotype was observed a few times. The J gene is TRBJ1-1, the V gene TRBV29-1, with D unclear. The germline V gene has CDR1 SQVTM and CDR2 ANQGSEA. The CDR3 loop spans 10 amino acids. Trimming removed 5 bases at V and 6 bases at J, with 7 bases between. CDR3 in amino acids: CSVFHPEAFF. CDR3 coding DNA: TGCAGCGTTTTCCATCCTGAAGCTTTCTTT.

This clonotype was detected a few times. The chain joins TRBV10-3 to TRBJ2-3; no definite D call. Germline V CDR1 and CDR2: ENHRY, SYGVKD. Trimming stripped 6 bases from V and 1 base from J, with 2 bases between. The CDR3 runs 11 residues. The CDR3 DNA sequence: TGTGCCATCAGGGGCACAGATACGCAGTATTTT. Its translation is CAIRGTDTQYF.

This clonotype was recorded a few times. The chain couples TRBV5-1 to TRBJ2-7, with a weak D call TRBD1 (6 bases). Germline V lookup: CDR1 SGHRS, CDR2 YFSETQ. CDR3 length equals 15 residues. Trimming took 3 bases from V and 0 from J, leaving 13 bases between them. This CDR3 reads CASSSDRANSYEQYF. CDR3 coding DNA: TGCGCCAGCAGCTCGGACAGAGCGAACTCCTACGAGCAGTACTTC.

There are many counts of this clonotype. V gene TRBV7-6 combines with J gene TRBJ1-1; TRBD1 agrees at 8 bases. The CDR3 extends over 14 amino acids. V shed 2 bases, J shed 5 bases, and the junction held 4 bases outside the gene matches. Per germline, CDR1 SGHVS and CDR2 FNYEAQ. CDR3 residues: CASSLQGADTEAFF. CDR3 coding DNA: TGTGCCAGCAGCTTACAGGGGGCGGATACTGAAGCTTTCTTT.

A note on this clonotype: A read error is possible here, since a much larger clone lies one base away. This chain connects TRBV7-9 to TRBJ2-7; 9 bases agree with TRBD1. The length of the CDR3 is 14 residues. Germline loops: CDR1 SEHNR, CDR2 FQNEAQ (reference sequence). The V gene end was trimmed by 1 base and the J gene end by 8 bases; junction bases not matched to a gene: 6. CDR3 DNA: TGTGCCAGCAGCTTAGGACAGGGGGGCCACAAGCAGTACTTC. Amino acids: CASSLGQGGHKQYF.

This clonotype was seen at least ten times. The chain couples TRBV15 to TRBJ2-7; the match to TRBD1 covers 7 bases. The J segment lost 6 bases and the V segment lost 0 bases, leaving 2 bases of the junction unmatched. The germline V gene encodes CDR1 LNHNV and CDR2 YYDKDF (reference sequence). This CDR3 contains 13 residues. DNA of the CDR3: TGTGCCACCAGCAGAGAAACAGGGGTCGAGCAGTACTTC. Translation: CATSRETGVEQYF.

Ten or more counts support this clonotype. V gene TRBV12-3 or TRBV12-4 combines with J gene TRBJ2-5; D not certain. V was trimmed by 0 bases and J by 5 bases, leaving 10 bases between them. The CDR3 consists of 14 residues. The CDR3 is CASSLALTSETQYF. Written as DNA, the CDR3 is TGTGCCAGCAGTTTAGCATTGACATCTGAGACCCAGTACTTC.

To note about this clonotype: A read error may be the cause here, since a much bigger clone is one base away. The CDR3 region has the DNA TGTGCCGGCGGTCTGATGCCCGGGACAGGAGATCAGCCCCAGCATTTT. Translating it yields CAGGLMPGTGDQPQHF. The V and J genes are TRBV28 and TRBJ1-5; 8 nucleotides align to TRBD1. From germline, CDR1 is MDHEN and CDR2 SYDVKM. The CDR3 totals 16 residues. V shed 11 bases, J shed 5 bases, and the junction held 17 bases outside the gene matches.

The chain recombines TRBV5-1 with TRBJ2-3; 7 bases fit TRBD1. Germline CDR1 and CDR2: SGHRS and YFSETQ. The CDR3 is 15 amino acids. J gave up 2 bases and V 4 bases, and 7 bases lay outside the gene matches. The CDR3 spells CASSRTGPATDTQYF. The CDR3 coding sequence is TGCGCCAGCAGCCGGACAGGACCCGCCACAGATACGCAGTATTTT.

This clonotype showed up just a few times. The CDR3 loop is CASVLQGHATDTQYF. The CDR3 DNA follows: TGTGCCAGCGTGCTGCAGGGGCACGCCACAGATACGCAGTATTTT. The J gene is TRBJ2-3, the V gene TRBV6-2 or TRBV6-3, with TRBD1 as a possible D gene (6 bases). V lost 8 bases to trimming and J lost 2 bases, with 17 bases between them. In germline, CDR1 is MNHEY, CDR2 SVGEGT. This CDR3 is 15 amino acids long.

This clonotype was counted between two and nine times. The genes are TRBV18 and TRBJ2-2; 9 bases map to TRBD1. This CDR3 has 14 amino acids. Trimming removed 8 bases from V and 0 bases from J; junction bases left unmatched: 1. From germline, CDR1 is KGHSH and CDR2 LQKENI. The CDR3 sequence is CASRDRANTGELFF. CDR3 DNA sequence: TGTGCCAGCCGGGACAGGGCGAACACCGGGGAGCTGTTTTTT. Full variable domain (remainder filled in from reference TRBV18 and TRBJ2-2): NAGVMQNPRHLVRRRGQEARLRCSPMKGHSHVYWYRQLPEEGLKFMVYLQKENIIDESGMPKERFSAEFPKEGPSILRIQQVVRGDSAAYFCASRDRANTGELFFGEGSRLTVL.

The chain has TRBV11-1 and TRBJ2-7, with 8 bases lining up with TRBD1. J lost 2 bases, V lost 6 bases, and 12 bases had no gene match. From germline, CDR1 is SGHAT and CDR2 FQDESV (reference sequence). The CDR3 runs to 16 residues. The chain's CDR3 is CASSRGRTGSTYEQYF. The DNA for the CDR3 is TGTGCCAGCAGTAGGGGGCGGACAGGGTCTACCTACGAGCAGTACTTC.

The chain carries TRBV20-1 and TRBJ1-2, with D possibly TRBD1 on 5 matching bases. The CDR3 consists of 13 residues. Germline V gives CDR1 DFQATT, CDR2 SNEGSKA (reference sequence). V was pared by 3 bases and J by 6 bases, with 14 bases between. CDR3 amino acids: CSARAQTDHGYTF. The CDR3 nucleotides are TGCAGTGCTAGGGCCCAGACAGACCATGGCTACACCTTC.